The 13 T cell receptor beta chains below were found in one sample sequenced in a study of T cell clonality in common variable immunodeficiency. Generated by immunoSEQ multiplex PCR, the TCRdb table keeps only in-frame clones and is missing some. Observed are about 60,000 clones, no singletons, with the top ten taking around 1.6%. What was sequenced was peripheral blood mononuclear cells. Receptors were obtained from a person aged 18-70 years in good health.

This clone has at least ten counts. The read gets to within 3 residues of the CDR3 end, and the germline J gene fills in the rest. The chain is built from TRBV7-9 and TRBJ2-7, with D perhaps TRBD1 (6 bases). With 5 bases removed from V and 5 bases from J, the gap between germline ends came to 16 bases. The CDR3 sequence is 14 residues long. Per the germline V gene, CDR1 is SEHNR and CDR2 is FQNEAQ (reference sequence). CDR3 DNA, as far as it was read: TGTGCCAGCAGCATAGAGGCAGGGGTCGACGAG. Amino acid sequence: CASSIEAGVDE. The CDR3 in full is CASSIEAGVDEQYF.

In its sample, this clone was seen many times. The read falls 3 residues short of the CDR3 end, and the missing part is taken from the germline J gene. The genes are TRBV18 and TRBJ2-1; 8 bases agree with TRBD2. Germline V CDR1 and CDR2: KGHSH, LQKENI. The junction had 6 bases not matched to a gene; V was cut back by 3 bases and J by 8 bases. The CDR3 consists of 14 residues. CDR3 bases read: TGTGCCAGCTCACCCTCGGGGGGGGTCCATGAG. Translated: CASSPSGGVHE. The CDR3 in full is CASSPSGGVHEQFF.

This clone was observed many times. The read ends 3 residues early relative to the CDR3; the germline J gene fills the gap. V and J are TRBV20-1 and TRBJ1-3, with D possibly TRBD1 on 6 matching bases. The germline V gene has CDR1 DFQATT and CDR2 SNEGSKA (reference sequence). V dropped 3 bases and J dropped 0 bases, with 9 bases sitting between them. The CDR3 has 14 residues. The CDR3 spells CSASVDSSGNTIYF. The sequenced part of the CDR3 DNA is TGCAGTGCTAGCGTGGACAGCTCTGGAAACACC.

This clone was counted ten times or more. Read coverage stops 3 residues before the CDR3 terminus; the germline J gene supplies the remainder. V is TRBV20-1 and J is TRBJ2-3; 7 bases map to TRBD1. CDR1 is DFQATT and CDR2 is SNEGSKA in the germline V gene (reference sequence). V shed 8 bases, J shed 2 bases, and the junction held 7 bases outside the gene matches. The CDR3 spans 13 residues. CDR3 region: CSPQDRNTDTQYF. The covered CDR3 bases are TGCAGTCCCCAGGACAGGAACACAGATACG.

This clone was counted many times. The CDR3 reads CSVGQRIYEQYF. CDR3 DNA (partial): TGCAGTGTGGGGCAGCGAATCTACGAG. This chain connects TRBV20-1 to TRBJ2-7; D perhaps matches TRBD1 (5 bases). The CDR3 end lies 3 residues beyond the end of the read and is filled in from the germline J gene. Germline V CDR1 and CDR2: DFQATT, SNEGSKA (reference sequence). Between the trimmed V and J ends, which lost 7 bases and 3 bases, there was a span of 13 bases. CDR3 length equals 12 residues.

This clone was counted at least ten times. With the read ending 3 residues before the CDR3 end, the germline J gene is used to fill in that end. The V gene is TRBV29-1, the J gene TRBJ2-1; 9 bases line up with TRBD2. The CDR3 has 13 amino acids. J was trimmed by 5 bases and V by 7 bases; bases with no gene match: 6. Germline CDR1 reads SQVTM; CDR2 reads ANQGSEA. CDR3 DNA, as far as it was read: TGCAGCGGAGGACTAGCGTTGAACAATGAG. Its protein is CSGGLALNNE. The whole CDR3 is CSGGLALNNEQFF.

This clone was observed many times. The CDR3 DNA, read in part, is TGTGCCAGCAGCTTAGAATCGGGGTACGAG. As protein: CASSLESGYE. The entire CDR3 reads CASSLESGYEQYF. The genes are TRBV7-9 and TRBJ2-7; a possible D gene is TRBD2 (5 bases). The CDR3 is cut off 3 residues early in the read; its end comes from the germline J gene. CDR1 and CDR2 (germline): SEHNR, FQNEAQ (reference sequence). Between the trimmed V and J ends, which lost 1 base and 4 bases, there was a span of 8 bases. The CDR3 extends over 13 amino acids.

This clone was recorded at least ten times. The read ends 3 residues early relative to the CDR3; the germline J gene fills the gap. The rearrangement uses TRBV24-1 and TRBJ2-7, with 9 bases fitting TRBD1. The CDR3 totals 15 residues. The J segment lost 6 bases and the V segment lost 6 bases, leaving 11 bases of the junction unmatched. Germline assignment: CDR1 KGHDR and CDR2 SFDVKD. CDR3 amino acids: CATSTPTGTGSEQYF. The CDR3 bases that were read are TGTGCCACCAGTACCCCAACCGGGACAGGGAGCGAG.

This clone was seen at least ten times. Read sequence stops 3 residues before the CDR3 end, and the germline J gene provides the missing end. The rearrangement uses TRBV20-1 and TRBJ1-4, with TRBD1 matching 7 bases. There are 14 residues in the CDR3. J was trimmed by 8 bases and V by 0 bases; bases with no gene match: 6. The V gene's germline CDR1 is DFQATT and CDR2 SNEGSKA (reference sequence). CDR3 sequence reads: CSARDGQGDEKLFF. CDR3 bases read: TGCAGTGCTAGAGACGGGCAGGGGGACGAAAAA.

This clone has at least ten counts. The read terminates 3 residues ahead of where the CDR3 ends, so the germline J gene completes it. The chain recombines TRBV30 with TRBJ1-5, with D tentatively TRBD1 (6 bases). V was cut by 4 bases and J by 1 base, with 20 bases left in between. The CDR3 contains 17 residues. The germline V gene encodes CDR1 GTSNPN and CDR2 SVGIG (reference sequence). The CDR3 bases that were read are TGTGCCTGGAAGCGGAGCGGGGGGGCCGGGAGCAATCAGCCC. Its protein is CAWKRSGGAGSNQP. The CDR3 in full is CAWKRSGGAGSNQPQHF.

This clone showed up many times. The CDR3 goes on 3 residues after the read ends, and that part is filled in from the germline J gene. This chain connects TRBV28 to TRBJ1-2; 8 bases agree with TRBD1. Trimming at V came to 3 bases and at J to 6 bases, leaving 6 bases not matched to a gene. Germline CDR1 MDHEN, CDR2 SYDVKM. The CDR3 spans 14 residues. CDR3: CASSLTGVMDGYTF. Partial CDR3 DNA: TGTGCCAGCAGTTTGACAGGGGTTATGGATGGC.

This clone was picked up many times. The read falls 3 residues short of the CDR3 end, and the missing part is taken from the germline J gene. The chain couples TRBV29-1 to TRBJ2-5; perhaps TRBD1 as D (8 bases). Trimming took 8 bases from V and 5 from J, leaving 12 bases between them. The CDR3 has 11 residues. Germline V lookup: CDR1 SQVTM, CDR2 ANQGSEA. Partial CDR3 DNA: TGCAGCACAGGGGGGGGCGAGACC. It is translated as CSTGGGET. The CDR3 in full is CSTGGGETQYF.

This clone was seen repeatedly, ten times or more. The CDR3 extends 3 residues past the end of the read, so its final part is completed from the germline J gene. The rearrangement uses TRBV5-1 and TRBJ2-5; D gene uncertain. This CDR3 has 16 amino acids. V shed 0 bases and J shed 1 base, with 13 bases lying between them. CDR1 SGHRS and CDR2 YFSETQ come from the germline V gene. This CDR3 reads CASSLDLTYGQETQYF. The CDR3 DNA, read in part, is TGCGCCAGCAGCTTGGATTTAACATATGGCCAAGAGACC.